Listed below are T cell receptor beta chains from one sample, sequenced in a study of cytomegalovirus exposure and HLA in healthy donors. The repertoire was sequenced with immunoSEQ multiplex PCR; TCRdb's copy has only in-frame clones and lacks some. The sample lists 90,000 to 120,000 clones, 9.5% to 13% occurring once. Sample: PBMCs. Source of these receptors: a man aged 40-55 years in good health and CMV-seropositive. Each CDR3 is given with its conserved first and last residue. Each record gives: clone size, J gene, V gene, D gene, CDR3 protein, CDR3 DNA. D genes are given only for firm matches. Clone size is stated in some rows and not others, as once, few, many or a class when expanded.

>few|TRBJ2-7|TRBV7-9|.
CASSSPAGEYEQYF
TGTGCCAGCAGCTCCCCGGCGGGCGAATACGAGCAGTACTTC
>few|TRBJ2-5|TRBV6-1|.
CASRRGQETQYF
TGTGCCAGCAGACGGGGACAAGAGACCCAGTACTTC
>few|TRBJ2-1|TRBV2|TRBD2
CASSLSGIDSEQFF
TGTGCCAGCAGCCTTAGCGGGATTGACAGTGAGCAGTTCTTC
>.|TRBJ2-1|TRBV7-3|.
CASSFKVDSGEQFF
TGTGCCAGCAGCTTTAAGGTAGATTCAGGCGAGCAGTTCTTC
>few|TRBJ2-7|TRBV5-6|.
CASSPRGWYEQYF
TGTGCCAGCAGCCCCCGAGGTTGGTACGAGCAGTACTTC
>few|TRBJ2-7|TRBV14|.
CASSQDPRLPYEQYF
TGTGCCAGCAGCCAAGATCCCCGTCTCCCTTACGAGCAGTACTTC
>.|TRBJ1-1|TRBV7-6|.
CASRPTANTEAFF
TGTGCCAGCCGTCCGACAGCGAACACTGAAGCTTTCTTT
>.|TRBJ2-7|TRBV7-9|.
CASSLSRVSYEQYF
TGTGCCAGCAGCTTATCTCGCGTCTCCTACGAGCAGTACTTC
>.|TRBJ2-1|TRBV9|.
CASSVDDTSSYNEQFF
TGTGCCAGCAGCGTAGATGACACTAGCTCCTACAATGAGCAGTTCTTC
>few|TRBJ1-3|TRBV5-1|.
CASSLEPGLSGNTIYF
TGCGCCAGCAGCTTGGAGCCGGGACTTTCTGGAAACACCATATATTTT
>few|TRBJ1-3|TRBV5-1|TRBD1
CASTLTGQGAENTIYF
TGCGCCAGCACCTTGACGGGACAGGGGGCGGAAAACACCATATATTTT
>.|TRBJ2-7|TRBV4-1|TRBD1
CASSRQGSDEQYF
TGCGCCAGCAGCCGACAGGGGTCCGACGAGCAGTACTTC
>.|TRBJ1-5|TRBV14|TRBD1
CASSQDWGRDRGGQPQHF
TGTGCCAGCAGCCAAGATTGGGGCCGGGACAGGGGCGGGCAGCCCCAGCATTTT
>.|TRBJ1-1|TRBV4-1|TRBD1
CASSQFPGGTEAFF
TGCGCCAGCAGCCAATTTCCAGGGGGCACTGAAGCTTTCTTT
>few|TRBJ1-5|TRBV19|.
CASSYQVGQPQHF
TGTGCCAGTAGTTACCAGGTGGGTCAGCCCCAGCATTTT
>.|TRBJ2-5|TRBV7-3|TRBD1
CASSRTGEETQYF
TGTGCCAGCAGCCGAACAGGGGAGGAGACCCAGTACTTC
>.|TRBJ2-1|TRBV9|.
CASSVAEDEQFF
TGTGCCAGCAGCGTAGCGGAGGATGAGCAGTTCTTC
>.|TRBJ2-5|TRBV29-1|TRBD2
CSVLAEDQETQYF
TGCAGCGTACTAGCGGAAGATCAAGAGACCCAGTACTTC
>.|TRBJ1-1|TRBV7-2|TRBD1
CASSLVQGANTEAFF
TGTGCCAGCAGCTTAGTTCAGGGGGCGAACACTGAAGCTTTCTTT
>few|TRBJ1-2|TRBV6-5|.
CASSSSTRLVHYGYTF
TGTGCCAGCAGTTCTTCTACGAGACTGGTTCACTATGGCTACACCTTC
>.|TRBJ2-2|TRBV2|.
CASMRQPENTGELFF
TGTGCCAGCATGAGACAACCCGAGAACACCGGGGAGCTGTTTTTT
>few|TRBJ2-3|TRBV7-2|TRBD1
CASSPRGGADTQYF
TGTGCCAGCAGCCCGCGAGGGGGCGCAGATACGCAGTATTTT
>few|TRBJ2-1|TRBV18|TRBD2
CASSPPSGGSYEQFF
TGTGCCAGCTCACCCCCTAGCGGAGGTTCTTACGAGCAGTTCTTC
>.|TRBJ1-6|TRBV7-2|TRBD1
CASSLQGEMGYSPLHF
TGTGCCAGCAGCTTACAGGGGGAGATGGGATATTCACCCCTCCACTTT
>few|TRBJ2-3|TRBV9|TRBD2
CASSVEGGTSGLRDTQYF
TGTGCCAGCAGCGTAGAAGGGGGGACTAGCGGACTCAGGGATACGCAGTATTTT
>few|TRBJ2-2|TRBV9|TRBD2
CASSVPSSGSSAGELFF
TGTGCCAGCAGCGTTCCTTCTAGCGGGAGTTCGGCCGGGGAGCTGTTTTTT
>few|TRBJ2-2|TRBV9|.
CASSVGGWSTGELFF
TGTGCCAGCAGCGTCGGGGGATGGAGCACCGGGGAGCTGTTTTTT
>.|TRBJ2-1|TRBV21-1|.
CASREIAGVYNEQFF
TGTGCCAGCCGAGAGATAGCGGGGGTCTACAATGAGCAGTTCTTC
>few|TRBJ2-2|TRBV27|TRBD2
CASSSGLAGGLLNTGELFF
TGTGCCAGCAGTTCGGGACTAGCGGGAGGGCTATTGAACACCGGGGAGCTGTTTTTT
>few|TRBJ1-1|TRBV7-9|.
CASSLGPVNTEAFF
TGTGCCAGCAGCTTAGGTCCAGTGAACACTGAAGCTTTCTTT
>few|TRBJ1-2|TRBV4-2|.
CASSQDLGGNYGYTF
TGTGCCAGCAGCCAAGATCTTGGAGGTAACTATGGCTACACCTTC
>few|TRBJ2-1|TRBV10-1|TRBD2
CASSESILREGEQFF
TGCGCCAGCAGTGAGTCGATTTTGCGGGAGGGTGAGCAGTTCTTC
>few|TRBJ1-5|TRBV5-6|.
CASSSLYSNQPQHF
TGTGCCAGCAGTTCCCTCTATAGCAATCAGCCCCAGCATTTT
>few|TRBJ2-1|TRBV28|TRBD2
CASSFGGGGEQFF
TGTGCCAGCAGTTTCGGTGGGGGGGGTGAGCAGTTCTTC
>few|TRBJ1-3|TRBV28|TRBD1
CASRGQGSMNTIYF
TGTGCCAGCAGAGGACAGGGGAGTATGAACACCATATATTTT
>few|TRBJ1-1|TRBV29-1|.
CSGDSRNTEAFF
TGCAGCGGGGACTCTCGGAACACTGAAGCTTTCTTT
>few|TRBJ2-3|TRBV18|TRBD2
CASSPPWQASGRSDTQYF
TGTGCCAGCTCACCACCTTGGCAGGCTAGCGGGAGGTCAGATACGCAGTATTTT
>.|TRBJ2-1|TRBV4-1|.
CASSAVASSYNEQFF
TGCGCCAGCAGCGCCGTCGCGAGCTCCTACAATGAGCAGTTCTTC